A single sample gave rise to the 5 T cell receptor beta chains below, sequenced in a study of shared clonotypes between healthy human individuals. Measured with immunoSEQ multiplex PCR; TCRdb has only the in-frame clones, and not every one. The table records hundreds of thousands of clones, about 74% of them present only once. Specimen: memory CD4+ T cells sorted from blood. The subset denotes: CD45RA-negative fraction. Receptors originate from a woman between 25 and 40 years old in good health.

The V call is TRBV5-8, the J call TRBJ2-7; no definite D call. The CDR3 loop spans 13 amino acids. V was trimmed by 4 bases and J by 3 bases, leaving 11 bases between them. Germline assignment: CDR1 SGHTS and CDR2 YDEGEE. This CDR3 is CASSMRQIYEQYF. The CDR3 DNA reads TGTGCCAGCAGCATGAGGCAAATCTACGAGCAGTACTTC.

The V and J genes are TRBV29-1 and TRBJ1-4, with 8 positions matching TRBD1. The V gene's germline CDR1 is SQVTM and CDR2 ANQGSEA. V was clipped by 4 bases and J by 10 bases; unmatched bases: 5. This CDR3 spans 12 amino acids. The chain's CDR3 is CSVGGTGGKLFF. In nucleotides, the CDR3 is TGCAGCGTTGGAGGGACAGGCGGAAAACTGTTTTTT. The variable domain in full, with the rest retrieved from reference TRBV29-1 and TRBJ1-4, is SAVISQKPSRDICQRGTSLTIQCQVDSQVTMMFWYRQQPGQSLTLIATANQGSEATYESGFVIDKFPISRPNLTFSTLTVSNMSPEDSSIYLCSVGGTGGKLFFGSGTQLSVL.

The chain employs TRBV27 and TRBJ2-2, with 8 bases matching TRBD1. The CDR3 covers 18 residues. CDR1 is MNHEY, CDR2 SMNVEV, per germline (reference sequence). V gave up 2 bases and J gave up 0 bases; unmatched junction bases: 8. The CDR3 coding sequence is TGTGCCAGCAGTTTAGAGTTACCGGGACAGGCGAACACCGGGGAGCTGTTTTTT. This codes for CASSLELPGQANTGELFF.

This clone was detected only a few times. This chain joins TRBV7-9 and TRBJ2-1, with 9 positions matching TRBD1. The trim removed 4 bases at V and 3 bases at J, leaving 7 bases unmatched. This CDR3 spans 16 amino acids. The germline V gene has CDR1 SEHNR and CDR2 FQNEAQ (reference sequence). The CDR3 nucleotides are TGTGCCAGCAGCTCGACGGACAGGGGAATCTACAATGAGCAGTTCTTC. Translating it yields CASSSTDRGIYNEQFF.

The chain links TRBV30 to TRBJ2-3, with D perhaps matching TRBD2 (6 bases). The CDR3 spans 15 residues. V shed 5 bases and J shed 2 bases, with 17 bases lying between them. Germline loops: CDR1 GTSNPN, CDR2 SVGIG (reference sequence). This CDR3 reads CAWGWTGSPTDTQYF. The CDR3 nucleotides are TGTGCCTGGGGCTGGACCGGGAGCCCCACAGATACGCAGTATTTT.